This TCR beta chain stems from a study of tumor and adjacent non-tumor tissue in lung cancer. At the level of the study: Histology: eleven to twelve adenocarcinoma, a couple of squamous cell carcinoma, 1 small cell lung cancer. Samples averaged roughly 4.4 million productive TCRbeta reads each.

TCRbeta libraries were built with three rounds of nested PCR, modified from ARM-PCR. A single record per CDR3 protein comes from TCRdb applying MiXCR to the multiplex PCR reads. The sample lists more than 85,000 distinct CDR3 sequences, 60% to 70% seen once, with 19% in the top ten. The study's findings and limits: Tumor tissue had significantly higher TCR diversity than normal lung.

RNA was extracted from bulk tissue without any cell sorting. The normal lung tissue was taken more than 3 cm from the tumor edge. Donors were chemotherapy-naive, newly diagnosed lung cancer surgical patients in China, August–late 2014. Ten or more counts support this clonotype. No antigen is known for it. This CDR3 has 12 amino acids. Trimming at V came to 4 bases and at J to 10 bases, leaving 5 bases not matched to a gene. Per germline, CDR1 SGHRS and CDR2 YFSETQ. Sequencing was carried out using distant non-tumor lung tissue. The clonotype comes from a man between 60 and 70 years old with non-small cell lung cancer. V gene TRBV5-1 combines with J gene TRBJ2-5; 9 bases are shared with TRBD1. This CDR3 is CASSRTGDDQYF. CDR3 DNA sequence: TGCGCCAGCAGCAGGACAGGGGACGACCAGTACTTC.